The T cell receptor (beta chain) described here comes from a study of CD8+ T cells in alopecia areata. Study-level background: Oral tofacitinib (5 to 10 mg twice daily) was administered to treated patients. Dosing with tofacitinib proceeded for 6 to 18 months, followed by 6 months off drug.

The authors extracted RNA and reverse transcribed it into cDNA as the sequencing template. Assay: immunoSEQ multiplex PCR; the TCRdb copy retains only in-frame clones and omits some. The sample includes 130,000 or so clones, around 49% of them seen just once. Study results and caveats: Lesional scalp, notably in alopecia totalis/universalis, had clonality above that of normal scalp.

Alopecia areata patients provided lesional scalp punch biopsies and peripheral blood, both collected for the study. The CDR3 runs 17 residues. CDR1 MNHNS and CDR2 SASEGT come from the germline V gene. V was cut by 0 bases and J by 4 bases, with 18 bases left in between. On this clone itself: Its antigen remains unknown.

Here the sequenced sample was CD8+ T cells sorted from blood, taken at week 0. V is TRBV6-1 and J is TRBJ1-2; perhaps TRBD1 as D (6 bases). The origin of this receptor is a human donor with alopecia areata. The CDR3 sequence: CASSEAGSYRAVYGYTF. The CDR3 DNA reads TGTGCCAGCAGTGAAGCGGGATCATACAGGGCGGTCTATGGCTACACCTTC.